This TCR beta chain was identified during a study of cytomegalovirus exposure and HLA in healthy donors. V lost 2 bases, J lost 0 bases, and 11 bases lay in between. From germline, CDR1 is ENHRY and CDR2 SYGVKD. The CDR3 is 15 amino acids. Primers for the PCR totalled 60 Vbeta and 13 Jbeta. Some clones are missing from TCRdb's copy, which holds only in-frame ones; the method was immunoSEQ multiplex PCR. Of approximately 160,000 clones in the sample, roughly 74% were seen once. The table lists this clone with a few counts. The chain carries TRBV10-3 and TRBJ2-7; possible D gene TRBD1, 6 bases. The source material was PBMCs. The clonotype originates from a male donor in good health and CMV-seronegative. The CDR3: CAISETPDSSYEQYF. The CDR3, as DNA: TGTGCCATCAGTGAGACCCCGGACAGCTCCTACGAGCAGTACTTC.